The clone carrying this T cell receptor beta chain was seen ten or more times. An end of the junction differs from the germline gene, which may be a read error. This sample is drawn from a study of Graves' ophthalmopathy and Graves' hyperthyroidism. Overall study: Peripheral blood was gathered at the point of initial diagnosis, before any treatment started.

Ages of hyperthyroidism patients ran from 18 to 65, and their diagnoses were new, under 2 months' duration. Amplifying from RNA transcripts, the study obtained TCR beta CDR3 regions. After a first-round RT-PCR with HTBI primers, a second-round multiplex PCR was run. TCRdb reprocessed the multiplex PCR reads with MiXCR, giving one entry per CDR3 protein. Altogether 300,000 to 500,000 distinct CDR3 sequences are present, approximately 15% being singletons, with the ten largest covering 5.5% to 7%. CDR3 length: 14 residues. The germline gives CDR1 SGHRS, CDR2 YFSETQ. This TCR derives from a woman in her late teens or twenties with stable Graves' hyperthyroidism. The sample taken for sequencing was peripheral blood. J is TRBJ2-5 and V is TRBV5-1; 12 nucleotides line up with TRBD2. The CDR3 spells CASSLEPSGGAEHF. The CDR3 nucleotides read TGCGCCAGCAGCTTGGAACCTAGCGGGGGGGCGGAGCACTTC. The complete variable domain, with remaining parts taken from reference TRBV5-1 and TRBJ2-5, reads KAGVTQTPRYLIKTRGQQVTLSCSPISGHRSVSWYQQTPGQGLQFLFEYFSETQRNKGNFPGRFSGRQFSNSRSEMNVSTLELGDSALYLCASSLEPSGGAEHFGPGTRLLVL.